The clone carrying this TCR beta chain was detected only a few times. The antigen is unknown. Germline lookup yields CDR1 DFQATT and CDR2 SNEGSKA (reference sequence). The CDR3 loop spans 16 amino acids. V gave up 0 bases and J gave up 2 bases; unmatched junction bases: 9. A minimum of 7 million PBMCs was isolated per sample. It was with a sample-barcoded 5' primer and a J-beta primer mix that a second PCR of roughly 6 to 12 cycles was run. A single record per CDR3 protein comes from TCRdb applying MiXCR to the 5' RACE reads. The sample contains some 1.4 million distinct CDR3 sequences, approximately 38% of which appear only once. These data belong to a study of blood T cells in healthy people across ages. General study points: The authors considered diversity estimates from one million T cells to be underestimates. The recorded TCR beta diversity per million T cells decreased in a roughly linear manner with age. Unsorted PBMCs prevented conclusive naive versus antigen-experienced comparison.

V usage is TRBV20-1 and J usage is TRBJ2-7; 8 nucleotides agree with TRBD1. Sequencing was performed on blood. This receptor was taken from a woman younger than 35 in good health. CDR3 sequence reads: CSARDREQGVTYEQYF. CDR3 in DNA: TGCAGTGCTAGAGATAGGGAACAGGGGGTAACCTACGAGCAGTACTTC.